These 31 T cell receptor beta chains were sequenced from one sample in a study of post-analysis software for immune sequencing data. The study's findings and limits: Patients carried roughly five TRBV segments more frequently than controls did, and TRBV5-6, TRBV5-1 and TRBV20-1 were among them.

Unique molecular identifiers were built into the TCR beta cDNA libraries. TCRdb called the PCR reads again in MiXCR, with one record for every CDR3 protein. The table records about 770,000 distinct CDR3 sequences, about 45% of them present only once. Antigens for these TCRs are unknown. Sequenced: blood. The receptor set was obtained from a girl between 5 and 17 years old with multiple sclerosis.

This chain links TRBV10-3 with TRBJ2-7; TRBD1 matches at 8 bases. Germline V lookup: CDR1 ENHRY, CDR2 SYGVKD. Trimming at V came to 0 bases and at J to 3 bases, leaving 4 bases not matched to a gene. This CDR3 spans 15 amino acids. CDR3 in amino acids: CAISESGQGIYEQYF. The CDR3 nucleotides are TGTGCCATCAGTGAGTCTGGACAGGGAATCTACGAGCAGTACTTC.

The chain joins TRBV7-2 to TRBJ1-2; a weak D match, TRBD1 (5 bases). There are 15 residues in the CDR3. The V end lost 8 bases, the J end lost 3 bases, and 19 bases lay between the germline ends. In germline, CDR1 is SGHTA, CDR2 FQGNSA. The CDR3 is CASGRAGSSDYGYTF. The DNA of the CDR3 is TGTGCCAGCGGCCGTGCAGGGAGTTCTGACTATGGCTACACCTTC.

The chain employs TRBV7-9 and TRBJ2-7; 7 bases are a match to TRBD1. V shed 6 bases and J 4 bases; nucleotides not matched to a gene: 3. CDR1 is SEHNR, CDR2 FQNEAQ, per germline (reference sequence). The CDR3 extends over 12 amino acids. The CDR3 loop is CASRRDRYEQYF. The CDR3 DNA is TGTGCCAGCAGGAGGGACAGATACGAGCAGTACTTC.

The chain joins TRBV29-1 to TRBJ1-2; D call uncertain. This CDR3 contains 13 residues. The V end lost 3 bases, the J end lost 5 bases, and 13 bases lay between the germline ends. Germline CDR1 is SQVTM and CDR2 is ANQGSEA. The CDR3 sequence: CSVDADGGYGYTF. Here the CDR3 DNA reads TGCAGCGTTGACGCAGACGGAGGATATGGCTACACCTTC.

This sequence joins TRBV20-1 and TRBJ2-5, with 7 bases aligning to TRBD2. The length of the CDR3 is 14 residues. Germline-derived CDR1 and CDR2 are DFQATT and SNEGSKA (reference sequence). Trimming removed 2 bases from V and 4 bases from J; junction bases left unmatched: 7. The CDR3 coding sequence is TGCAGTGCTAGAACGGCGGCGGGAGTAGAGACCCAGTACTTC. This sequence encodes CSARTAAGVETQYF.

The V and J genes are TRBV7-9 and TRBJ1-5; D is unresolved. Deletions cut 5 bases from V and 5 bases from J, with 13 bases between. Germline V CDR1 and CDR2: SEHNR, FQNEAQ (reference sequence). The CDR3 has 14 residues. This chain's CDR3 is CASSRGNNDQPQHF. The CDR3 nucleotides are TGTGCCAGCAGCCGAGGCAACAACGATCAGCCCCAGCATTTT.

This clonotype is a singleton in its sample. The CDR3 spells CSARQGAWQYF. CDR3 DNA sequence: TGCAGTGCCAGACAGGGGGCTTGGCAGTACTTC. V and J are TRBV20-1 and TRBJ2-7; TRBD1 agrees at 10 bases. Trimming at V came to 6 bases and at J to 9 bases, leaving 5 bases not matched to a gene. CDR3 size: 11 residues. From germline, CDR1 is DFQATT and CDR2 SNEGSKA (reference sequence).

The chain uses TRBV5-6 and TRBJ2-5; TRBD2 aligns across 10 bases. CDR3 length: 17 residues. After removal of 0 bases from V and 5 bases from J, the junction contained 10 bases not matched to a gene. Looked up from germline, CDR1 is SGHDT and CDR2 is YYEEEE. DNA of the CDR3: TGTGCCAGCAGCTTGGATCCTAGCGGGAGTGTTAGCGAGACCCAGTACTTC. Translation: CASSLDPSGSVSETQYF.

The CDR3 here is CASSPDGTGQNLQETQYF. DNA of the CDR3: TGCGCCAGCAGCCCAGACGGGACAGGGCAGAATCTTCAAGAGACCCAGTACTTC. This rearrangement joins TRBV5-1 to TRBJ2-5; the match to TRBD1 covers 9 bases. CDR3 length: 18 residues. V shed 4 bases, J shed 2 bases, and the junction held 15 bases outside the gene matches. The germline gives CDR1 SGHRS, CDR2 YFSETQ. Full variable domain (remainder filled in from reference TRBV5-1 and TRBJ2-5): KAGVTQTPRYLIKTRGQQVTLSCSPISGHRSVSWYQQTPGQGLQFLFEYFSETQRNKGNFPGRFSGRQFSNSRSEMNVSTLELGDSALYLCASSPDGTGQNLQETQYFGPGTRLLVL.

The chain is built from TRBV14 and TRBJ2-3, with no clear D. Germline lookup yields CDR1 SGHDN and CDR2 FVKESK. V was clipped by 1 base and J by 6 bases, with 14 bases between them. The CDR3 is 15 residues long. The CDR3 is CASSQVTPAHDTQYF. CDR3 coding DNA: TGTGCCAGCAGCCAAGTAACGCCAGCCCACGATACGCAGTATTTT.

This clonotype occurred a few times. The chain has TRBV12-3 or TRBV12-4 and TRBJ2-5; TRBD2 is a possible D gene (5 bases). The length of the CDR3 is 15 residues. With 3 bases removed from V and 4 bases from J, the gap between germline ends came to 15 bases. CDR3 in amino acids: CASSFGDLTLETQYF. The CDR3 DNA follows: TGTGCCAGCAGTTTCGGGGATCTTACGTTAGAGACCCAGTACTTC.

The gene calls are TRBV20-1 and TRBJ2-3, with D perhaps assigned TRBD1 or TRBD2 (6 bases each). Germline lookup yields CDR1 DFQATT and CDR2 SNEGSKA (reference sequence). This CDR3 contains 14 residues. V lost 3 bases and J lost 1, with 11 bases in between. This CDR3 reads CSASSGARTDTQYF. Here the CDR3 DNA reads TGCAGTGCTAGCTCGGGGGCCCGCACAGATACGCAGTATTTT.

This sequence joins TRBV24-1 and TRBJ1-2, with 7 bases fitting TRBD1. The length of the CDR3 is 14 residues. Germline V CDR1 and CDR2: KGHDR, SFDVKD. V was clipped by 4 bases and J by 2 bases; unmatched bases: 3. For the CDR3, the DNA is TGTGCCACCAGTGAGACAGGGCTGAACTATGGCTACACCTTC. Its protein product is CATSETGLNYGYTF.

The J gene is TRBJ2-7, the V gene TRBV6-2 or TRBV6-3; no reliable D call. The end of the DNA is better explained by TRBJ2-5, so the J call may be wrong. CDR3 length equals 12 residues. The V gene's germline CDR1 is MNHEY and CDR2 SVGEGT. CDR3 DNA sequence: TGTGCCAGCAGTGACGAACTCGAGACCCAGTACTTC. Amino acid sequence: CASSDELETQYF.

CDR3: CASSVAPSGRPGSYEQYF. CDR3 in DNA: TGTGCCAGCAGCGTAGCACCTAGCGGGAGACCGGGCTCCTACGAGCAGTACTTC. V is TRBV9 and J is TRBJ2-7, with 10 bases that match TRBD2. Germline lookup yields CDR1 SGDLS and CDR2 YYNGEE. The CDR3 consists of 18 residues. With 0 bases clipped from V and 0 bases from J, the junction kept 9 bases outside the gene matches. Using reference TRBV9 and TRBJ2-7 for the parts outside the CDR3, the full variable domain is DSGVTQTPKHLITATGQRVTLRCSPRSGDLSVYWYQQSLDQGLQFLIQYYNGEERAKGNILERFSAQQFPDLHSELNLSSLELGDSALYFCASSVAPSGRPGSYEQYFGPGTRLTVT.

V usage is TRBV20-1 and J usage is TRBJ2-3; the match to TRBD2 covers 9 bases. V shed 1 base, J shed 1 base, and the junction held 6 bases outside the gene matches. CDR3 length: 16 amino acids. Germline-derived CDR1 and CDR2 are DFQATT and SNEGSKA (reference sequence). CDR3 region: CSARGAGGVGTDTQYF. The CDR3 bases are TGCAGTGCTAGAGGCGCGGGAGGGGTAGGCACAGATACGCAGTATTTT.

A few counts support this clonotype. J is TRBJ2-3 and V is TRBV29-1; 7 bases are a match to TRBD2. The CDR3 totals 14 residues. The germline V gene encodes CDR1 SQVTM and CDR2 ANQGSEA. The junction had 6 bases not matched to a gene; V was cut back by 4 bases and J by 2 bases. Written as DNA, the CDR3 is TGCAGCGTTGGACTAGCCAGCATCACAGATACGCAGTATTTT. Amino acid sequence: CSVGLASITDTQYF.

Regarding this clonotype: It is unclear where the CDR3 begins or ends on the DNA, so no DNA is shown, and the CDR3 is as TCRdb lists it. V is TRBV7-2 and J is TRBJ2-6; the D call in the table, TRBD1, was not verified against the DNA. Counting both end residues, the CDR3 totals 18 amino acids. In germline, CDR1 is SGHTA, CDR2 FQGNSA. This chain's CDR3 is CASSLVGTGASGANVPTF.

This chain joins TRBV12-3 or TRBV12-4 and TRBJ1-6; 8 bases map to TRBD1. The CDR3 length is 18 residues. The V and J ends lost 5 bases and 9 bases, in that order; junction bases with no gene match: 18. CDR3 amino acids: CASSHAPPDRVRGSPLHF. CDR3 DNA sequence: TGTGCCAGCAGTCATGCACCTCCGGACAGGGTGAGAGGTTCACCCCTCCACTTT.

This chain joins TRBV12-3 or TRBV12-4 and TRBJ1-2, with 7 bases lining up with TRBD1. CDR3 length equals 13 residues. V dropped 3 bases and J dropped 4; count of bases not matched to a gene: 2. CDR3 in amino acids: CASSLTGSYGYTF. CDR3 DNA: TGTGCCAGCAGTTTGACAGGGTCCTATGGCTACACCTTC.

V usage is TRBV4-1 and J usage is TRBJ2-1; the D call may be TRBD1 or TRBD2 (5 bases each). The CDR3 extends over 12 amino acids. The germline V gene has CDR1 MGHRA and CDR2 YSYEKL. V dropped 0 bases and J dropped 8 bases, with 5 bases sitting between them. The CDR3 protein is CASSQEGDEQFF. DNA for the CDR3: TGCGCCAGCAGCCAAGAGGGGGATGAGCAGTTCTTC.

The chain couples TRBV14 to TRBJ1-1; D gene uncertain. V dropped 1 base and J dropped 3 bases, with 9 bases sitting between them. The CDR3 contains 14 residues. CDR1 is SGHDN and CDR2 is FVKESK in the germline V gene. Here the CDR3 reads CASSQVGTDTEAFF. In DNA form, the CDR3 reads TGTGCCAGCAGCCAAGTCGGAACTGACACTGAAGCTTTCTTT.

The chain recombines TRBV7-9 with TRBJ2-5; no definite D call. Trimming removed 5 bases at V and 5 bases at J, with 15 bases between. Per germline, CDR1 SEHNR and CDR2 FQNEAQ (reference sequence). The CDR3 extends over 14 amino acids. CDR3 bases: TGTGCCAGCAGCCCCCCTGAAGCTTGGGAGACCCAGTACTTC. The encoded protein is CASSPPEAWETQYF.

The chain carries TRBV24-1 and TRBJ2-1; the match to TRBD1 covers 11 bases. The V segment lost 5 bases and the J segment 5 bases; nucleotides outside the gene matches: 4. The CDR3 consists of 15 residues. Per the germline V gene, CDR1 is KGHDR and CDR2 is SFDVKD. DNA for the CDR3: TGTGCCACCAGTGTCAGGGGACAGGGGGACAATGAGCAGTTCTTC. It translates to CATSVRGQGDNEQFF.

The rearrangement joins TRBV7-9 to TRBJ2-7; D ambiguous. In germline, CDR1 is SEHNR, CDR2 FQNEAQ (reference sequence). The CDR3 has 14 amino acids. V gave up 6 bases and J gave up 2 bases, with 14 bases separating them. The DNA for the CDR3 is TGTGCCAGCAGTTCGCCCTACCTTCCCTACGAGCAGTACTTC. Translated, it gives CASSSPYLPYEQYF.

The gene calls are TRBV7-8 and TRBJ2-5, with D hard to call. The germline CDR1 and CDR2 sequences are SGHVS and FQNEAQ. The germline V and J ends were trimmed by 6 bases and 2 bases, with 10 bases remaining between them. The CDR3 has 13 residues. The CDR3 DNA reads as TGTGCCAGCAGTTACGGGTTTCAAGAGACCCAGTACTTC. It encodes CASSYGFQETQYF.

The rearrangement joins TRBV7-9 to TRBJ2-1; D ambiguous. This CDR3 contains 14 residues. V was pared by 2 bases and J by 0 bases, with 5 bases between. CDR1 is SEHNR, CDR2 FQNEAQ, per germline (reference sequence). CDR3 DNA: TGTGCCAGCAGCTTAAAGAGCTCCTACAATGAGCAGTTCTTC. Translated: CASSLKSSYNEQFF.

J is TRBJ2-3 and V is TRBV7-2; D is undetermined. Trimming took off 5 bases at V and 0 bases at J, with 12 bases between the two ends. The CDR3 covers 15 residues. The germline gives CDR1 SGHTA, CDR2 FQGNSA. The CDR3 DNA sequence: TGTGCCAGCAGCCTAGTGAGCAAGAGCACAGATACGCAGTATTTT. Translation gives CASSLVSKSTDTQYF.

The chain couples TRBV27 to TRBJ1-6, with 8 bases fitting TRBD1. The CDR3 sequence is 15 residues long. Germline V lookup: CDR1 MNHEY, CDR2 SMNVEV (reference sequence). The V gene end was trimmed by 6 bases and the J gene end by 6 bases; junction bases not matched to a gene: 7. Here the CDR3 DNA reads TGTGCCAGCAGGCTTATCGACAGGGGTAATTCACCCCTCCACTTT. Protein product: CASRLIDRGNSPLHF.

The CDR3 spells CASSLWFAGGEQYF. The CDR3 region has the DNA TGTGCCAGCAGCTTATGGTTCGCAGGGGGCGAGCAGTACTTC. The rearrangement links TRBV7-8 to TRBJ2-4, with 7 bases aligning to TRBD1. TRBJ2-7 explains the end of the DNA better; the J call may be wrong. CDR3 size: 14 residues. The germline V gene encodes CDR1 SGHVS and CDR2 FQNEAQ.

V and J are TRBV5-1 and TRBJ2-1; D unclear. V was clipped by 3 bases and J by 5 bases, with 18 bases between them. Germline lookup yields CDR1 SGHRS and CDR2 YFSETQ. There are 16 residues in the CDR3. The CDR3 DNA sequence: TGCGCCAGCAGCTCAGCCCCGACCGACCGGAACAATGAGCAGTTCTTC. It specifies CASSSAPTDRNNEQFF.